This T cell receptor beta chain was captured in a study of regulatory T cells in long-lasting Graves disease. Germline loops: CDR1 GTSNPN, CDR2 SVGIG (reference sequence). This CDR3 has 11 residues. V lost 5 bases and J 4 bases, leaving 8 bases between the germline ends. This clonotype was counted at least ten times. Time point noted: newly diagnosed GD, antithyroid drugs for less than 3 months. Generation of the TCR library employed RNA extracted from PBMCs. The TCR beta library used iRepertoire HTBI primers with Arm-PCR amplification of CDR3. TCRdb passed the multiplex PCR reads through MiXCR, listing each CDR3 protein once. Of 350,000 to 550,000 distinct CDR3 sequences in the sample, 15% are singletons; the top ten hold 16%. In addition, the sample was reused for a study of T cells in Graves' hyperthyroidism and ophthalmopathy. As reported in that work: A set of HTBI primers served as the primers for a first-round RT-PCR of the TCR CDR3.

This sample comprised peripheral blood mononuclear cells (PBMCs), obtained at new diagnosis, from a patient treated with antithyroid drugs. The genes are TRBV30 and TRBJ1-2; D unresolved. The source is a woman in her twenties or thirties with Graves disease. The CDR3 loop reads CAWSNGYGYTF. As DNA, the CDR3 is TGTGCCTGGTCCAATGGCTATGGCTACACCTTC.